This T cell receptor (beta chain) was profiled in a study of T cell responses to AZD1222 COVID-19 vaccine. The study, taken as a whole, reports: Donors, mostly white British, included more females; clonal diversity was possibly underestimated.

Regarding this clone: The antigen is undetermined.

There are 13 residues in the CDR3. V was pared by 6 bases and J by 8 bases, with 9 bases of the junction left unmatched. Profiled with immunoSEQ multiplex PCR; TCRdb holds only in-frame clones, not every one. The table includes about 140,000 clones, 85% to 90% detected once. The gene calls are TRBV12-3 or TRBV12-4 and TRBJ1-2, with TRBD1 identical over 7 bases. This specimen consisted of peripheral blood, obtained on day 0 of AZD1222 vaccination. The sequence derives from an adult in good health. CDR3 nucleotide sequence: TGTGCCAGCAGCCCAGGGGGGTCGCGGGGCTACACCTTC. Protein: CASSPGGSRGYTF.